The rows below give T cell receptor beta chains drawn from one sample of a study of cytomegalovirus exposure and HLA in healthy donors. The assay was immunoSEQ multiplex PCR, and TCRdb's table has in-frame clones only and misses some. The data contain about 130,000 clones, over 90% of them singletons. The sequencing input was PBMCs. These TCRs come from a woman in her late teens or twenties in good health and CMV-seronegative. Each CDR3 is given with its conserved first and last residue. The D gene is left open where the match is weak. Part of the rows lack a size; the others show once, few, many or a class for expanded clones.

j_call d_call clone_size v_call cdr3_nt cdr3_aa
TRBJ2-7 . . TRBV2 TGTGCCACCGGGGGGCGGACAGAGGTATACGAGCAGTACTTC CATGGRTEVYEQYF
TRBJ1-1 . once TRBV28 TGTGCCAGCAGTTTGGAAGACTATTCTCTGAACACTGAAGCTTTCTTT CASSLEDYSLNTEAFF
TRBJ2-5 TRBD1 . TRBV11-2 TGTGCCAGCAGCTCTCTTGGACAGGGGACGGAGACCCAGTACTTC CASSSLGQGTETQYF
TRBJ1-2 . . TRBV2 TGTGCCTACCGGGACACTGACTATGGCTACACCTTC CAYRDTDYGYTF
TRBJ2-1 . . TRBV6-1 TGTGCCAGCAGTGAAAGGCGCGGCAAAGGGGTGGAATACAATGAGCAGTTCTTC CASSERRGKGVEYNEQFF
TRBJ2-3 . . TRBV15 TGTGCCACCAGACCTGGGGGAGGCCAAGATACGCAGTATTTT CATRPGGGQDTQYF
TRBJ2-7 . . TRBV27 TGTGCCACATCTCTGGCCCAAACGGGCTCCTACGAGCAGTACTTC CATSLAQTGSYEQYF
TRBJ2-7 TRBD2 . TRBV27 TGTGCCAGCGGAACTTGGACTAGCGGGCCCGACTCCTACGAGCAGTACTTC CASGTWTSGPDSYEQYF
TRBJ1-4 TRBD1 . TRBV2 TGTGCCAGCGTGGGACAGGGAGTTGAAAAACTGTTTTTT CASVGQGVEKLFF
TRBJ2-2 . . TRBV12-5 TGTGCTAGTGGTAACCAGGGCCACACCGGGGAGCTGTTTTTT CASGNQGHTGELFF
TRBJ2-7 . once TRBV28 TGTGCCAGCATTTGGGCCGGTTACGAGCAGTACTTC CASIWAGYEQYF
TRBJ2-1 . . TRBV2 TGTGCCATCACGACTTTTAGCTCCTACAATGAGCAGTTCTTC CAITTFSSYNEQFF
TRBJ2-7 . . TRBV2 TGTGCCAGCGCGCCCCGGAGTCGGGAGCAGTACTTC CASAPRSREQYF
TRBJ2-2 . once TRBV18 TGTGCCAGCTCACCGATGACTCTCACCGGGGAGCTGTTTTTT CASSPMTLTGELFF
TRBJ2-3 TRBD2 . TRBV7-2 TGTGCCAGCAGCTTTAGGCTAGCGGGAGTGAGAGATACGCAGTATTTT CASSFRLAGVRDTQYF
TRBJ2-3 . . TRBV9 TGTGCCAGTAACACTAGGGAAGATACGCAGTATTTT CASNTREDTQYF
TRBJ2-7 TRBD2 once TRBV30 TGTGCCTGGATGCGACTAGCGGGAGACCCCTACGAGCAGTACTTC CAWMRLAGDPYEQYF
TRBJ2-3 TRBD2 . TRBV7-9 TGTGCCAGCAGCTCCGGCGGCGGGAGCGTTATAGATACGCAGTATTTT CASSSGGGSVIDTQYF
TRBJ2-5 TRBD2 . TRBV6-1 TGTGCCAGCAGTACCACCGGGCTAGCGGAAGAGACCCAGTACTTC CASSTTGLAEETQYF
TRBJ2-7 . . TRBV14 TGTGCCAGCAGCAACAGGGTGGGAAGCGAGCAGTACTTC CASSNRVGSEQYF
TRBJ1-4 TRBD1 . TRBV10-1 TGCGCCACCCCCCGGGACAGGGTTGTTCTCCATAATGAAAAACTGTTTTTT CATPRDRVVLHNEKLFF
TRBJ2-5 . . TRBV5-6 TGTGCCAGCAGCAAGACAGGCGAAGAGACCCAGTACTTC CASSKTGEETQYF
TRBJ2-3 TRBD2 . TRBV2 TGTGCCAGCAGTCGACTAGCTGGGGGCACAGATACGCAGTATTTT CASSRLAGGTDTQYF
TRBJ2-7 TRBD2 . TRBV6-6 TGTGCCAGCAGGACGACTAGCGGGAATAGAAACGAGCAGTACTTC CASRTTSGNRNEQYF
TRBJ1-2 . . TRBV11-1 TGTGCCAGCAGCTCGTCCGTCGGGGGGGGGCATGGCTACACCTTC CASSSSVGGGHGYTF
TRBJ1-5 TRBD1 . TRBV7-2 TGTGCCAGCAGCCGTCAGGGGGCGAGGAGCAATCAGCCCCAGCATTTT CASSRQGARSNQPQHF
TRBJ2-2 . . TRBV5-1 TGCGCCAGCAGCGTACAGCAAAAAGGCACCGGGGAGCTGTTTTTT CASSVQQKGTGELFF
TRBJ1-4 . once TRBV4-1 TGCGCCAGCAGCCAAGATCAGGGGAGGGGTGAGGAAAAACTGTTTTTT CASSQDQGRGEEKLFF
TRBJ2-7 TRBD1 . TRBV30 TGTGCCTGGGGGACAGCCTACGAGCAGTACTTC CAWGTAYEQYF
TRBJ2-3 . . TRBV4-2 TGTGCCAGCAGCCAAGATATGGTGGGAGAAACAGATACGCAGTATTTT CASSQDMVGETDTQYF
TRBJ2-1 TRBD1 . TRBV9 TGTGCCAGCAGCCCCCGGACAGGGGCAAACAATGAGCAGTTCTTC CASSPRTGANNEQFF
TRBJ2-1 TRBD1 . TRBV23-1 TGCGCCAGCAGTCTGCCTTCAGTTCGGGACAGGGGTTGCAATGAGCAGTTCTTC CASSLPSVRDRGCNEQFF
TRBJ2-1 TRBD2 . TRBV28 TGTGCCAGCATTCGGGGCGGGAGCTCCTACAATGAGCAGTTCTTC CASIRGGSSYNEQFF
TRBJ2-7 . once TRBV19 TGTGCCAGTAGTCCGCAGTGGTCTGGTAGCGGCTACGAGCAGTACTTC CASSPQWSGSGYEQYF
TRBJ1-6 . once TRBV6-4 TGTGCCAGCAGTCCGGGATTTGATAATTCACCCCTCCACTTT CASSPGFDNSPLHF